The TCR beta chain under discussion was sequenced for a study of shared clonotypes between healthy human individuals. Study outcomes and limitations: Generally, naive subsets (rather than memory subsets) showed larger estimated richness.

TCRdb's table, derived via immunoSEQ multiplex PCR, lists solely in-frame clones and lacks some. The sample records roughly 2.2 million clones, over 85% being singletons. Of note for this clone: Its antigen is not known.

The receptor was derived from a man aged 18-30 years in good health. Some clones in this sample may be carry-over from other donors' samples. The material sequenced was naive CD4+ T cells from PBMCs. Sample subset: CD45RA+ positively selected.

The CDR3 spells CASSLVLGREGNTIYF. DNA for the CDR3: TGTGCCAGCAGCTTAGTACTCGGGCGTGAGGGGAACACCATATATTTT. V gene TRBV7-9 combines with J gene TRBJ1-3; possibly TRBD1 for D (5 bases). V was shortened by 1 base and J by 7 bases, with 17 bases between the two germline ends. The CDR3 extends over 16 amino acids. CDR1 and CDR2 (germline): SEHNR, FQNEAQ (reference sequence).